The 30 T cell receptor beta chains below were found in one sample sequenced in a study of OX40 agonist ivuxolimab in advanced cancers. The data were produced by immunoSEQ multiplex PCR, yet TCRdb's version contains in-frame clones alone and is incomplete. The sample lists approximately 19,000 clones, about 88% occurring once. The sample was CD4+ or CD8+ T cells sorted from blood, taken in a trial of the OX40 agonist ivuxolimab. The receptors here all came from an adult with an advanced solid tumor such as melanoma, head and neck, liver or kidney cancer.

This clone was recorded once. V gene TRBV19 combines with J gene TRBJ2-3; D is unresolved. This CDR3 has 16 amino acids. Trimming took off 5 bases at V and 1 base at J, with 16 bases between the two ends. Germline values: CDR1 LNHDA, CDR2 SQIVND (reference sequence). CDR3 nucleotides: TGTGCCAGTAGTGCCGGACCCGCAGGTCGCACAGATACGCAGTATTTT. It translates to CASSAGPAGRTDTQYF.

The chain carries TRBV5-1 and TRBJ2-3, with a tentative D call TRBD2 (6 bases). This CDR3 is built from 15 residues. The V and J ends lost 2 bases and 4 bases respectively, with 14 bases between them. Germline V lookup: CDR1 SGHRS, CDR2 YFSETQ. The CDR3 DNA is TGCGCCAGCAGCTTACCGGGACTGGCCGCAGATACGCAGTATTTT. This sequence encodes CASSLPGLAADTQYF. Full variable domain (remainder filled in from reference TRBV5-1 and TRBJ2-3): KAGVTQTPRYLIKTRGQQVTLSCSPISGHRSVSWYQQTPGQGLQFLFEYFSETQRNKGNFPGRFSGRQFSNSRSEMNVSTLELGDSALYLCASSLPGLAADTQYFGPGTRLTVL.

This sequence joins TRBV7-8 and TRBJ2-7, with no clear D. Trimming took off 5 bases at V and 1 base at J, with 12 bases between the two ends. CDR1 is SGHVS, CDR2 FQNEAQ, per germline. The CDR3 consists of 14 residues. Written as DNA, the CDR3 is TGTGCCAGCAGCCGATACCGGTCGTCCTACGAGCAGTACTTC. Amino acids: CASSRYRSSYEQYF.

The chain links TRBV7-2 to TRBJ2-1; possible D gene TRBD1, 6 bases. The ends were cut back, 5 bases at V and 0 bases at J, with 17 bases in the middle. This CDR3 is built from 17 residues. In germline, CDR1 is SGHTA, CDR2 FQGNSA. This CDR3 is CASSAEVGASSYNEQFF. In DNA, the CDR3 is TGTGCCAGCAGCGCAGAAGTGGGGGCTAGCTCCTACAATGAGCAGTTCTTC.

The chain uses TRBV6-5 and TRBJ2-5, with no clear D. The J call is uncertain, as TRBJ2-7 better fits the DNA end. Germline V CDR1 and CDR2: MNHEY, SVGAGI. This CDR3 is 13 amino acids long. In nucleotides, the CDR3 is TGTGCCAGCAGTTGGGGTGAATTAACCGAGCAGTACTTC. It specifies CASSWGELTEQYF.

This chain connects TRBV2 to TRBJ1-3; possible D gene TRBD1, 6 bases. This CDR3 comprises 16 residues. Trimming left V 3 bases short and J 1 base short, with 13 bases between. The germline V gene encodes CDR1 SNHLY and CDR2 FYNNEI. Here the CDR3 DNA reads TGTGCCAGCAGTGAGATGGGGGGGGCGTCTGGAAACACCATATATTTT. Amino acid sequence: CASSEMGGASGNTIYF.

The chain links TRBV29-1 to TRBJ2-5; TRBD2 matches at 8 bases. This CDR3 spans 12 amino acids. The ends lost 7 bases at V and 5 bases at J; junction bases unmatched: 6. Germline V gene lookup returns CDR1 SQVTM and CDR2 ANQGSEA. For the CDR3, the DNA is TGCAGCGCCGTGCGGGGGGCGGAGACCCAGTACTTC. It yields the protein CSAVRGAETQYF.

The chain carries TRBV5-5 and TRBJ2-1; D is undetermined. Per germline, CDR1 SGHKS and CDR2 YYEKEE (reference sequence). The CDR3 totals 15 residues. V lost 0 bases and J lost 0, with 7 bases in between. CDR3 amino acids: CASSLDGSSYNEQFF. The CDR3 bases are TGTGCCAGCAGCTTGGACGGTAGCTCCTACAATGAGCAGTTCTTC.

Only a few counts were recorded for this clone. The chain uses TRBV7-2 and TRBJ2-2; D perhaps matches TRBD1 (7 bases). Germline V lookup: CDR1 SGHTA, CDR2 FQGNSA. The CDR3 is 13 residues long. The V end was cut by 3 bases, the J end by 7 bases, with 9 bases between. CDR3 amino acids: CASSFQGGGELFF. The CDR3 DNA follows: TGTGCCAGCAGCTTTCAGGGGGGCGGGGAGCTGTTTTTT.

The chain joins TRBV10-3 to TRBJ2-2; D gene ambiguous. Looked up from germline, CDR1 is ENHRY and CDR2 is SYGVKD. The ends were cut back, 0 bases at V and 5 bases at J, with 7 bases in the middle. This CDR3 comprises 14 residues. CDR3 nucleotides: TGTGCCATCAGTGAGTCTTTAGGAACCGGGGAGCTGTTTTTT. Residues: CAISESLGTGELFF.

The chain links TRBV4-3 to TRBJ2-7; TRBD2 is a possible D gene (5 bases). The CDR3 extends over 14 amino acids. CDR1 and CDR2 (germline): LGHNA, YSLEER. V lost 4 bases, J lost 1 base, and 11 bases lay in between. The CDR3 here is CASSRGVPSYEQYF. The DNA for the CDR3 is TGCGCCAGCAGCCGGGGAGTCCCTTCCTACGAGCAGTACTTC.

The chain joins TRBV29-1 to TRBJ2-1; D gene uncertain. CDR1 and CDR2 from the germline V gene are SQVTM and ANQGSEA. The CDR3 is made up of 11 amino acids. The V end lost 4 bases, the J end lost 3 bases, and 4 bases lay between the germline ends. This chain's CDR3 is CSVGDYNEQFF. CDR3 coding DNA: TGCAGCGTTGGGGACTACAATGAGCAGTTCTTC.

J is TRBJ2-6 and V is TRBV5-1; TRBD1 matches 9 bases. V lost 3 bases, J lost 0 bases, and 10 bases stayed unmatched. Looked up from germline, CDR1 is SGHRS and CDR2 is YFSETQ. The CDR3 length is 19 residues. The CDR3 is CASSSNPGTGFSGANVLTF. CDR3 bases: TGCGCCAGCAGCTCTAATCCCGGGACAGGGTTCTCTGGGGCCAACGTCCTGACTTTC.

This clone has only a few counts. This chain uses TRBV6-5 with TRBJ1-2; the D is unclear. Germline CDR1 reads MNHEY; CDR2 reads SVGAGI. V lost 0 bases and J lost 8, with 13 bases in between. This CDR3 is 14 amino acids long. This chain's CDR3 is CASSYSPFEGGYTF. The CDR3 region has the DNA TGTGCCAGCAGTTACTCACCATTCGAGGGAGGCTACACCTTC.

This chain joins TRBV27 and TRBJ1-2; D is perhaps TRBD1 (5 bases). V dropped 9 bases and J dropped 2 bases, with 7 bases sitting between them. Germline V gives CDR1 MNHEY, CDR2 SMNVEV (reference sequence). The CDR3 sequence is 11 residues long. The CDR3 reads CASQGNYGYTF. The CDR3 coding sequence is TGTGCCAGTCAGGGCAACTATGGCTACACCTTC.

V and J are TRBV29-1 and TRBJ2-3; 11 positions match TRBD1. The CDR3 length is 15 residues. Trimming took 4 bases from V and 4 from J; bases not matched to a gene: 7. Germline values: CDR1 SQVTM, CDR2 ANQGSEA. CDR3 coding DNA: TGCAGCGTTGGGACAGGGGGCGTTCGAGCAGATACGCAGTATTTT. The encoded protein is CSVGTGGVRADTQYF.

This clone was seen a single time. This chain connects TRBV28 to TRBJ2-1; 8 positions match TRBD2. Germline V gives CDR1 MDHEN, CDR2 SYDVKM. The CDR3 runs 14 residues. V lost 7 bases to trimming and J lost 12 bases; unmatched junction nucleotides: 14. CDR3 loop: CASKWGGGINRQFF. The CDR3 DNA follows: TGTGCCAGCAAGTGGGGCGGGGGGATCAATCGGCAGTTCTTC.

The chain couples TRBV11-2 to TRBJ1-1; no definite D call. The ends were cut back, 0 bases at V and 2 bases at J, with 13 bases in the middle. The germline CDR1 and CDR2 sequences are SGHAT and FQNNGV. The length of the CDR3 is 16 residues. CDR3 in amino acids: CASSLEVVRVNTEAFF. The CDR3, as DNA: TGTGCCAGCAGCTTAGAAGTCGTGAGAGTTAACACTGAAGCTTTCTTT.

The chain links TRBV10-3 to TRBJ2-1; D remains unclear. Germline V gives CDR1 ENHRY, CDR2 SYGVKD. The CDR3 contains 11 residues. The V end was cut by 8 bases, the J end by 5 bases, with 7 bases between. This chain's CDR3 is CAIQLNNEQFF. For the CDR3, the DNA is TGTGCCATCCAGCTGAACAATGAGCAGTTCTTC.

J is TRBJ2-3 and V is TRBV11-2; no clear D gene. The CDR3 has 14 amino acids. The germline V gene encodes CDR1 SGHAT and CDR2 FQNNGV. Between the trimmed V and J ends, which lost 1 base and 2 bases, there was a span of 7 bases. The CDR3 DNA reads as TGTGCCAGCAGCTTAGGAACCCCCACAGATACGCAGTATTTT. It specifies CASSLGTPTDTQYF.

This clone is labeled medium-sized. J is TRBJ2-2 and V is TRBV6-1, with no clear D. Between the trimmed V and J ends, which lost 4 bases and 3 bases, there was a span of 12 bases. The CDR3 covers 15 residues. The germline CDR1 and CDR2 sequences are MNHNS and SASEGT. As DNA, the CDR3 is TGTGCCAGCAGTGGGACCGAAATTCACACCGGGGAGCTGTTTTTT. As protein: CASSGTEIHTGELFF.

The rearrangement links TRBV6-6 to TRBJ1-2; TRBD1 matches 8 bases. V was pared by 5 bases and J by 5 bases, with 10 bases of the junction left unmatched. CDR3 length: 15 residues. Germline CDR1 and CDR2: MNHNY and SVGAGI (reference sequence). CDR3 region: CASSPGQGRGYGYTF. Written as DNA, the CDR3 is TGTGCCAGCAGTCCCGGACAGGGCAGAGGGTATGGCTACACCTTC.

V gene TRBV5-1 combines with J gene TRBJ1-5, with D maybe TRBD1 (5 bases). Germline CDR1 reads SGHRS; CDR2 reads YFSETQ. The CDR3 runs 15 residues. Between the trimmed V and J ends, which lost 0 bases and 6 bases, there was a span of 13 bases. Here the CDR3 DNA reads TGCGCCAGCAGCTTGGCCGGACAAAAGGGTCAGCCCCAGCATTTT. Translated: CASSLAGQKGQPQHF.

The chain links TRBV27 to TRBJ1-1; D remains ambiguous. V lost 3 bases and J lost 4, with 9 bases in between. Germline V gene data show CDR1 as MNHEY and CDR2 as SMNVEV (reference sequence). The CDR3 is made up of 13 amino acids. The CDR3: CASSFGQATEAFF. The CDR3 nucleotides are TGTGCCAGCAGTTTCGGCCAAGCCACTGAAGCTTTCTTT.

CDR3 in amino acids: CASSIPPGTGTGYTF. CDR3 bases: TGTGCCAGTAGTATACCCCCCGGGACAGGGACTGGCTACACCTTC. The chain uses TRBV19 and TRBJ1-2, with 9 bases aligning to TRBD1. CDR1 is LNHDA, CDR2 SQIVND, per germline (reference sequence). V dropped 2 bases and J dropped 7; count of bases not matched to a gene: 8. The CDR3 loop spans 15 amino acids.

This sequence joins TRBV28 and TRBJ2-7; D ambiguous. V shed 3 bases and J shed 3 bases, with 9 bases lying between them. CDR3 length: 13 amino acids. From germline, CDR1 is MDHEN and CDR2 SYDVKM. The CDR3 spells CASSFRRYYEQYF. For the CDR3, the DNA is TGTGCCAGCAGTTTCCGGAGATACTACGAGCAGTACTTC.

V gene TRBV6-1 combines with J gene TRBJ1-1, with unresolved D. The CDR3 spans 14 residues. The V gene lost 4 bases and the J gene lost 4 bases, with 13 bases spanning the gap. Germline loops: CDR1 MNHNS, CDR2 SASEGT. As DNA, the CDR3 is TGTGCCAGCAGTGTCTCTGGACGGCTCACTGAAGCTTTCTTT. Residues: CASSVSGRLTEAFF.

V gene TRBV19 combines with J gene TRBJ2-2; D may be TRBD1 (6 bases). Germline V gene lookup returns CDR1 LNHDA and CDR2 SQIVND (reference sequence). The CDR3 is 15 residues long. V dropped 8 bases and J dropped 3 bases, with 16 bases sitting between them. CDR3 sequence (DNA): TGTGCCAGTCACACACAGGGTTGGGACACCGGGGAGCTGTTTTTT. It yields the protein CASHTQGWDTGELFF.

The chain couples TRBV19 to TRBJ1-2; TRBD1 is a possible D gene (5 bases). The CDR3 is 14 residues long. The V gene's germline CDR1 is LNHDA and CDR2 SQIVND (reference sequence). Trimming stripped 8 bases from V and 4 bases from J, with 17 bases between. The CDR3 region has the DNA TGTGCCAGTGGAGATGGGTGGGACGTCTATGGCTACACCTTC. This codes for CASGDGWDVYGYTF.

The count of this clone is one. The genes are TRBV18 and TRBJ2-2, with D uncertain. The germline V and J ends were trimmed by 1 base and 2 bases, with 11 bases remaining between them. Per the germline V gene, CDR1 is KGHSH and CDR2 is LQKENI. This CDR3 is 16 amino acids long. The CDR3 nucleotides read TGTGCCAGCTCACCACAAGGAAAAGAAAACACCGGGGAGCTGTTTTTT. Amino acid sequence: CASSPQGKENTGELFF.